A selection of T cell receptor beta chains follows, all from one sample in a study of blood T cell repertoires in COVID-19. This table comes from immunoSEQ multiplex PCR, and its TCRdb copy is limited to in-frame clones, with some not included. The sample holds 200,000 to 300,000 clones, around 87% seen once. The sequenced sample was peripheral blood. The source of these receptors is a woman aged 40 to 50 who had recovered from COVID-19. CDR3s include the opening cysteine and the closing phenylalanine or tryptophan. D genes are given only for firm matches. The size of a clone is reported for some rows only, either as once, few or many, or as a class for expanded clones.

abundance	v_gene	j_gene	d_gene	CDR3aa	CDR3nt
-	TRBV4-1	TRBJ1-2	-	CASRSGGGSGYTF	TGCGCCAGCAGATCGGGGGGGGGAAGTGGCTACACCTTC
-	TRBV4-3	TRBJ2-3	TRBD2	CASSQSSGGAGDTQYF	TGCGCCAGCAGCCAATCTAGCGGGGGGGCGGGAGATACGCAGTATTTT
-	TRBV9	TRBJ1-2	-	CASNQLGHLNYGYTF	TGTGCCAGCAACCAGTTGGGACATCTGAACTATGGCTACACCTTC
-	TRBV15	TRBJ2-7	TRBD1	CATSRDGTGWGEQYF	TGTGCCACCAGCAGAGATGGGACAGGGTGGGGGGAGCAGTACTTC
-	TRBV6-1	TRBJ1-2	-	CASSEFSGVGYGYTF	TGTGCCAGCAGTGAGTTTTCGGGGGTTGGCTATGGCTACACCTTC
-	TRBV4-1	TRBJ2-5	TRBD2	CASARGGRETQYF	TGCGCCAGCGCACGGGGGGGCAGAGAGACCCAGTACTTC
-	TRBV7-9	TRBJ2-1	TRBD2	CASSHPTSGGFEQFF	TGTGCCAGCAGCCACCCGACTAGCGGGGGGTTTGAGCAGTTCTTC
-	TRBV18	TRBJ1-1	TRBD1	CASSPPRQGAGEAFF	TGTGCCAGCTCACCACCTAGGCAGGGGGCCGGTGAAGCTTTCTTT
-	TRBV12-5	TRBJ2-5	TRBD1	CASGYLRTGNQETQYF	TGTGCTAGTGGTTACCTCAGGACAGGGAACCAAGAGACCCAGTACTTC
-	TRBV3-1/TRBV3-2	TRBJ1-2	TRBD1	CASSHWDSNYGYTF	TGTGCCAGCAGCCATTGGGACAGTAACTATGGCTACACCTTC
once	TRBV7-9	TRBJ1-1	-	CASSLAGIRTEAFF	TGTGCCAGCAGCTTAGCCGGGATCCGCACTGAAGCTTTCTTT
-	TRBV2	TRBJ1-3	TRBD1	CASSIIGTAENTIYF	TGTGCCAGCAGTATTATCGGGACAGCTGAAAACACCATATATTTT
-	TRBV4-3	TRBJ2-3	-	CASSQEPRGPTDTQYF	TGCGCCAGCAGCCAAGAGCCGCGGGGACCCACAGATACGCAGTATTTT
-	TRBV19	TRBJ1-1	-	CASSAGMNTEAFF	TGTGCCAGTTCCGCAGGAATGAACACTGAAGCTTTCTTT
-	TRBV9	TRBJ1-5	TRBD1	CASSAGQGIGSNQPQHF	TGTGCCAGCAGCGCGGGACAGGGTATCGGAAGCAATCAGCCCCAGCATTTT
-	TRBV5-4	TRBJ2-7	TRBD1	CASSDPGTGSSYEQYF	TGTGCCAGCAGCGATCCCGGGACAGGGAGCTCCTACGAGCAGTACTTC
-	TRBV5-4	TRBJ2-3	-	CASTRGGGPTDTQYF	TGTGCCAGCACCCGAGGGGGGGGACCCACAGATACGCAGTATTTT
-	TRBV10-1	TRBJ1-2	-	CASCPGVEDYGYTF	TGCGCCAGCTGCCCGGGAGTGGAGGACTATGGCTACACCTTC
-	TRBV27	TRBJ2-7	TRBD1	CASSLVTGVNEQYF	TGTGCCAGCAGTTTAGTGACAGGGGTGAACGAGCAGTACTTC
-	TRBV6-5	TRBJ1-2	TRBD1	CASSTRDSEAQGYTF	TGTGCCAGCAGTACTCGGGACAGTGAAGCCCAGGGCTACACCTTC
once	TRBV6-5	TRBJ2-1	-	CASSYSGGGQYNEQFF	TGTGCCAGCAGTTACTCGGGGGGGGGCCAGTACAATGAGCAGTTCTTC
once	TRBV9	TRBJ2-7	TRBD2	CASSVTGAGGYEQYF	TGTGCCAGCAGCGTAACAGGAGCGGGGGGCTACGAGCAGTACTTC
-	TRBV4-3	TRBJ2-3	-	CASSQDLFPGASTDTQYF	TGCGCCAGCAGCCAAGATCTCTTCCCAGGGGCTAGCACAGATACGCAGTATTTT
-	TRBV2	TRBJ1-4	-	CASSDNPGEKLFF	TGTGCCAGCAGTGATAACCCAGGGGAAAAACTGTTTTTT
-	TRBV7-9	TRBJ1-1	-	CASSLYGGRDGNTEAFF	TGTGCCAGCAGCTTGTACGGAGGGAGGGACGGGAACACTGAAGCTTTCTTT
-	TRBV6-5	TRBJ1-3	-	CASSTTASGNTIYF	TGTGCCAGCTCCACAACCGCCTCTGGAAACACCATATATTTT
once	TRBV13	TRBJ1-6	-	CASSPRRGNNSPLHF	TGTGCCAGCAGCCCCAGGAGAGGGAATAATTCACCCCTCCACTTT
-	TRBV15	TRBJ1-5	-	CATGPRLALYQPQHF	TGTGCCACCGGCCCGAGGTTGGCCCTATATCAGCCCCAGCATTTT
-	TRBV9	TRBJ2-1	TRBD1	CASSVGTDSRDEQFF	TGTGCCAGCAGCGTGGGGACAGATTCTCGCGATGAGCAGTTCTTC
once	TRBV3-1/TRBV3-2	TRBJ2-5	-	CASSQRGPPQTLDQYF	TGTGCCAGCAGCCAAAGAGGGCCCCCGCAAACTTTGGACCAGTACTTC
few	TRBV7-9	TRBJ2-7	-	CASSTAGKPYYEQYF	TGTGCCAGCAGCACAGCCGGGAAACCTTACTACGAGCAGTACTTC
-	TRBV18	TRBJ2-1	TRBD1	CASSWDSNEQFF	TGTGCCAGCTCGTGGGACAGCAATGAGCAGTTCTTC
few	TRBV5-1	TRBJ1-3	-	CASSLDLSGNTIYF	TGCGCCAGCAGCTTGGACTTATCTGGAAACACCATATATTTT
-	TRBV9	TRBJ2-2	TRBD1	CASSVASGTGTGELFF	TGTGCCAGCAGCGTAGCCTCCGGGACAGGGACCGGGGAGCTGTTTTTT
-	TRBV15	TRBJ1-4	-	CATSRVAFLNEKLFF	TGTGCCACCAGCAGAGTAGCCTTTCTTAATGAAAAACTGTTTTTT
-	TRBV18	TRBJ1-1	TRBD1	CASSPRQGFGTEAFF	TGTGCCAGCTCACCGCGACAGGGGTTTGGCACTGAAGCTTTCTTT
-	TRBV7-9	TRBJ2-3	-	CASSFPIPDTQYF	TGTGCCAGCAGCTTCCCAATTCCAGATACGCAGTATTTT
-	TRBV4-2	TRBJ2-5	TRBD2	CASSQGQYSTSGAEETQYF	TGTGCCAGCAGCCAAGGCCAGTATTCGACTAGCGGGGCGGAGGAGACCCAGTACTTC
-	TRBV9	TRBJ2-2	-	CASSVEPGTTGELFF	TGTGCCAGCAGCGTAGAACCAGGAACCACCGGGGAGCTGTTTTTT
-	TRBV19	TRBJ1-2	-	CASSASGSRSYTF	TGTGCCAGTAGTGCTTCCGGGTCTCGAAGCTACACCTTC
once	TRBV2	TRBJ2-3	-	CASTRLAFTDTQYF	TGTGCCAGCACCAGACTTGCCTTCACAGATACGCAGTATTTT
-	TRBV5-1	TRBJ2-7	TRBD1	CASSSFGQGTGEQYF	TGCGCCAGCAGCTCCTTTGGACAGGGAACAGGGGAGCAGTACTTC
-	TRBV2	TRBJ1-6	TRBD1	CASSPTGTPNSPLHF	TGTGCCAGCAGCCCGACAGGGACCCCTAATTCACCCCTCCACTTT
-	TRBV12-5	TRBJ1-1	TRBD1	CASGFWAGGTEAFF	TGTGCTAGTGGTTTTTGGGCAGGGGGGACTGAAGCTTTCTTT
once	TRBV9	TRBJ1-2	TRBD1	CASSVEPSGTDYGYTF	TGTGCCAGCAGCGTAGAACCCTCCGGGACAGACTATGGCTACACCTTC
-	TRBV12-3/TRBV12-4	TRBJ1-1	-	CASSLTSGWAFF	TGTGCCAGCAGTTTAACCTCGGGATGGGCTTTCTTT
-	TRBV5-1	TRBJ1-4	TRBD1	CASSGPTGANEKLFF	TGCGCCAGCAGCGGACCGACAGGGGCTAATGAAAAACTGTTTTTT